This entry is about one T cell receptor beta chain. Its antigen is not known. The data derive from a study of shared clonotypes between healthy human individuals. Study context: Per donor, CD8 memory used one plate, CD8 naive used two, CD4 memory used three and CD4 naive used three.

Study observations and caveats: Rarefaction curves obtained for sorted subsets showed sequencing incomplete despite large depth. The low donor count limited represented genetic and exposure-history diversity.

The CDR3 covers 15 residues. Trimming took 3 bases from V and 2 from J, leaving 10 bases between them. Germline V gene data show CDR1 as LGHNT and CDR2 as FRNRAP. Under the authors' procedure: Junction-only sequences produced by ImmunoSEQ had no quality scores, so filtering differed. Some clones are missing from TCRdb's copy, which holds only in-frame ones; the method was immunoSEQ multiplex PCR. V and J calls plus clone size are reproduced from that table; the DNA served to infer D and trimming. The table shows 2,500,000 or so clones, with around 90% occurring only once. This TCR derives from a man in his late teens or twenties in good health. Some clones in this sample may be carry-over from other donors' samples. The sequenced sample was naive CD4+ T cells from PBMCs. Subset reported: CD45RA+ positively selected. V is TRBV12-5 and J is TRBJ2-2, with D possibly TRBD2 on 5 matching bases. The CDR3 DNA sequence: TGTGCTAGTGGTTTTCTAGCAGCTAACACCGGGGAGCTGTTTTTT. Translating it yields CASGFLAANTGELFF.